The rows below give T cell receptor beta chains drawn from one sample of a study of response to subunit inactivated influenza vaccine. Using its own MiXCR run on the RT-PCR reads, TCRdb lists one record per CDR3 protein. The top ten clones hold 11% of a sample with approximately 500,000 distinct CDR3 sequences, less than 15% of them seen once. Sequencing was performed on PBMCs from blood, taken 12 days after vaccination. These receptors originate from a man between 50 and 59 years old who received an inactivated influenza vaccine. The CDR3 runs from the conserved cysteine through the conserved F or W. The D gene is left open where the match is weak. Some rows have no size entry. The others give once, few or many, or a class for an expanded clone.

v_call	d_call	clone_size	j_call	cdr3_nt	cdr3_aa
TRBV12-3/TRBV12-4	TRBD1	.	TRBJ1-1	TGTGCCAGCAGCGGGACAGGGGATATGAACACTGAAGCTTTCTTT	CASSGTGDMNTEAFF
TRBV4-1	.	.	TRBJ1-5	TGCGCCAGCAGCCAAGTATACAGTAGCAATCAGCCCCAGCATTTT	CASSQVYSSNQPQHF
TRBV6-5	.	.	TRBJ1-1	TGTGCCAGCAGTTACAGGGGAAGGGACACTGAAGCTTTCTTT	CASSYRGRDTEAFF
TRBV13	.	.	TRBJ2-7	TGTGCCACCATATCCTTAGGGGCCACCTACGAGCAGTACTTC	CATISLGATYEQYF
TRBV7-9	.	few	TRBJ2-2	TGTGCCAGCAGTCCATGGCGAGTAAGGGCCGGGGAGCTGTTTTTT	CASSPWRVRAGELFF
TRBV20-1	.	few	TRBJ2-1	TGCAGTGCTAGACCTACCCTCATGGGGTCCTACAATGAGCAGTTCTTC	CSARPTLMGSYNEQFF
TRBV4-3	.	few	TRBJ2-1	TGCGCCAGCAGCCAGGAAGCCAGCGGGTTTTACAATGAGCAGTTCTTC	CASSQEASGFYNEQFF
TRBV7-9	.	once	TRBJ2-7	TGTGCCAGCAGTTCCATCCGGGACAAGAACTACGAGCAGTACTTC	CASSSIRDKNYEQYF
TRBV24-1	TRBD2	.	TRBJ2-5	TGTGCCACCAGTGACGTAGGACTAGCGGGAGCGGAGACCCAGTACTTC	CATSDVGLAGAETQYF
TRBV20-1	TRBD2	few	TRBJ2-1	TGCAGTGCTAGAGATTACGGGGGGGGATACAATGAGCAGTTCTTC	CSARDYGGGYNEQFF
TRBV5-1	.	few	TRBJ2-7	TGCGCCAGCAGCTTGGACTGGACCCCGGGAGAGCAGTACTTC	CASSLDWTPGEQYF
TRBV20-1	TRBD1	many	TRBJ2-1	TGCAGTGCCCAGCCCCTCGGACAGGGGGTACACAATGAGCAGTTCTTC	CSAQPLGQGVHNEQFF
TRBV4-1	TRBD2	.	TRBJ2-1	TGCGCCAGCAGCCAAGAAGTAGCGGGGGTAGGGGAGCAGTTCTTC	CASSQEVAGVGEQFF
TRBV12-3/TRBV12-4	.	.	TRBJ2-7	TGTGCCAGCAGTTTTGGGCAGACTACCTACGAGCAGTACTTC	CASSFGQTTYEQYF
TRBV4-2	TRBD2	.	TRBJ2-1	TGTGCCAGCAGCCAGAATAGCGGGAGGGGGGATGAGCAGTTCTTC	CASSQNSGRGDEQFF
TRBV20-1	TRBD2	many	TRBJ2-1	TGCAGTGCTAGAGATCAAATGGCTAGCGGGAGTAACAATGAGCAGTTCTTC	CSARDQMASGSNNEQFF
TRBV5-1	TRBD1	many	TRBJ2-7	TGCGCCAGCAGCTTGGGGACAGGGAGCTCCTACGAGCAGTACTTC	CASSLGTGSSYEQYF
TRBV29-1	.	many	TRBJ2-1	TGCAGCGTTGAAGATCAAGCAGGAGGGAGCTCCTACAATGAGCAGTTCTTC	CSVEDQAGGSSYNEQFF
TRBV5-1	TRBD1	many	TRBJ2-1	TGCGCCAGCAGCCTGGGACAGGTCCTAAATGAGCAGTTCTTC	CASSLGQVLNEQFF
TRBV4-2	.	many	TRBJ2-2	TGTGCCAGCAGCCTCTACCGACAGGCCGAAACCGGGGAGCTGTTTTTT	CASSLYRQAETGELFF
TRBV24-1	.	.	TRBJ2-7	TGTGCCACCAGGGCCACAGAACTCTACGAGCAGTACTTC	CATRATELYEQYF
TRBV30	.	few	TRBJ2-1	TGTGCCTGGAGTGTAGGTATCAGGTTCGGTGAGCAGTTCTTC	CAWSVGIRFGEQFF
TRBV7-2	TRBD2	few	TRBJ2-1	TGTGCCAGCAGCTTAACTAGCGGGACCAATGAGCAGTTCTTC	CASSLTSGTNEQFF
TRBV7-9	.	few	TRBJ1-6	TGTGCCAGCAGCTTATCCGGGTTCCAACGTTCACCCCTCCACTTT	CASSLSGFQRSPLHF
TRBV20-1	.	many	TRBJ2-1	TGCAGTGCTAGACAGGTACCCGGGGAGCAGTTCTTC	CSARQVPGEQFF
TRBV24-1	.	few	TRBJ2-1	TGTGCCACCAGTGAAGGCGGGTACAACAATGAGCAGTTCTTC	CATSEGGYNNEQFF
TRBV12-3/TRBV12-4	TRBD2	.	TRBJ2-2	TGTGCCAGCAGTTTTAGCGGGAGGTTTAACACCGGGGAGCTGTTTTTT	CASSFSGRFNTGELFF
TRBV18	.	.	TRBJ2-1	TGTGCCAGCTCACGCGAGGCCTCCTACAATGAGCAGTTCTTC	CASSREASYNEQFF
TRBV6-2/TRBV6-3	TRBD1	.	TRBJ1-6	TGTGCCAGCAGTTACGGACAGGGAAACGATTCACCCCTCCACTTT	CASSYGQGNDSPLHF
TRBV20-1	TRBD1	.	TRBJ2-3	TGCAGTGCTAGAGAACCGGGACAGGGGATCACAGATACGCAGTATTTT	CSAREPGQGITDTQYF
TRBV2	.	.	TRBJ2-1	TGTGCCAGCAGTGAACTCAGAGGGCCACCCTACAATGAGCAGTTCTTC	CASSELRGPPYNEQFF
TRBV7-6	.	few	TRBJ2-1	TGTGCCAGCAGTTCTACTGCCGGGGGTCGTAATGAGCAGTTCTTC	CASSSTAGGRNEQFF
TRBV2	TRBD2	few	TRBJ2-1	TGTGCCAGCAGTGCCTCTAGCGGGGGGGGCAATGAGCAGTTCTTC	CASSASSGGGNEQFF
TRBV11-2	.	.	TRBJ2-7	TGTGCCAGCAGCTTAAATCGAAACAGCTACGAGCAGTACTTC	CASSLNRNSYEQYF
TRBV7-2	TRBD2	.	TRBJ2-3	TGTGCCGGCAGCGTTACTAGCGGGATTGGCACAGATACGCAGTATTTT	CAGSVTSGIGTDTQYF
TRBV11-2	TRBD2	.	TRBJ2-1	TGTGCCAGCAGCTTCGGACTAGCACCCCGTGAGCAGTTCTTC	CASSFGLAPREQFF
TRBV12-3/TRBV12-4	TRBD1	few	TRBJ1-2	TGTGCCAGCAGTCCCCACCCCCCGGACAGGGGGAATGGCTACACCTTC	CASSPHPPDRGNGYTF
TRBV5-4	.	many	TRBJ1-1	TGTGCCAGCAGCTTGAAGGGCCGGGGCACTGAAGCTTTCTTT	CASSLKGRGTEAFF
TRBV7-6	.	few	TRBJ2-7	TGTGCCAGCAGCTTAGAACTCTCGAGCTCCTACGAGCAGTACTTC	CASSLELSSSYEQYF
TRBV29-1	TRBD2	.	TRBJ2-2	TGCAGCGCACTAGCGGGAGACGGGGAGCTGTTTTTT	CSALAGDGELFF
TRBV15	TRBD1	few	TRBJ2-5	TGTGCCACCAGCAGAGACCAGGGGGCCTTGGAGACCCAGTACTTC	CATSRDQGALETQYF
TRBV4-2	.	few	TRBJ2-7	TGTGCCAGCAGCCAAGTGGGGGGCGTCTACGAGCAGTACTTC	CASSQVGGVYEQYF
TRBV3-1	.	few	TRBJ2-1	TGTGCCAGCAGCCTTGACACCCGCTCCTACAATGAGCAGTTCTTC	CASSLDTRSYNEQFF
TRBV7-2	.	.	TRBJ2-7	TGTGCCAGCAGCTTAGTGCACAGGGGAGGCATCGGGCAGTACTTC	CASSLVHRGGIGQYF
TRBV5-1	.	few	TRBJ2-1	TGCGCCAGCAGCTTTACCCCAGGGGACAATGAGCAGTTCTTC	CASSFTPGDNEQFF
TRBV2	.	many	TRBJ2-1	TGTGCCAGCACCACGACTGGGAGCTCCTACAATGAGCAGTTCTTC	CASTTTGSSYNEQFF
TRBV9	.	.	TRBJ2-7	TGTGCCAGCAGCGGGGGGATCGGACTCGAGCAGTACTTC	CASSGGIGLEQYF
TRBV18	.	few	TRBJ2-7	TGTGCCAGCTCGTACTCAGCCTACGAGCAGTACTTC	CASSYSAYEQYF
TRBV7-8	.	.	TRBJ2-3	TGTGCCAGCAGCTTAGGGTACTCAGATACGCAGTATTTT	CASSLGYSDTQYF
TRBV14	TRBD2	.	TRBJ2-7	TGTGCCAGCAGCCAAGATAGCAGGACAGCGGGACTAGCGGGCTACGAGCAGTACTTC	CASSQDSRTAGLAGYEQYF
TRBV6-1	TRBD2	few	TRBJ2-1	TGTGCCAGCATCCCGGGGGGGTCCCGGGGGGAGCAGTTCTTC	CASIPGGSRGEQFF
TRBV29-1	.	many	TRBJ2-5	TGCAGCGTTGAAGGCACTCAAGGGGAGACCCAGTACTTC	CSVEGTQGETQYF
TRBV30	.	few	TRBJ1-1	TGTGCCTGGAGTGTCTCCAACACTGAAGCTTTCTTT	CAWSVSNTEAFF
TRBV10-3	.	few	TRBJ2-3	TGTGCCATCAGTGTCGGGGAGGCAGATACGCAGTATTTT	CAISVGEADTQYF
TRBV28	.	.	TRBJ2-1	TGTGCCAGCAGTCCTCTAGCTACTTCCTACAATGAGCAGTTCTTC	CASSPLATSYNEQFF
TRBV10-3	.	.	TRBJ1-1	TGTGCCATCAGTGACGTCGTCAAGGATCGAAACACTGAAGCTTTCTTT	CAISDVVKDRNTEAFF
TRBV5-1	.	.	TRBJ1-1	TGCGCCAGCAGCTTGGGGAGCACCGGGGGGCTGAACACTGAAGCTTTCTTT	CASSLGSTGGLNTEAFF
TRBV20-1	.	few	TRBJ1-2	TGCAGTGCCGATTTTTCTTGGGGCTACACCTTC	CSADFSWGYTF
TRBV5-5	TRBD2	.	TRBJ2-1	TGTGCCAGCAGCGCCACCACTAGCGGGAGGGTCAATGAGCAGTTCTTC	CASSATTSGRVNEQFF